Shown below are 11 T cell receptor beta chains from a single sample sequenced in a study of blood T cell repertoires in COVID-19. TCRdb's copy holds only in-frame clones and misses some; the assay was immunoSEQ multiplex PCR. The table has over 200,000 clones, 87% seen once. The specimen was peripheral blood. Source of these receptors: a man in his 60s who had recovered from COVID-19.

The rearrangement uses TRBV7-2 and TRBJ2-7, with 9 bases identical to TRBD2. CDR3 length equals 15 residues. Trimming cost V 1 base and J 4 bases; bases outside gene matches: 5. The V gene's germline CDR1 is SGHTA and CDR2 FQGNSA. This chain's CDR3 is CASSLGGLALYEQYF. Here the CDR3 DNA reads TGTGCCAGCAGCTTAGGGGGACTAGCCCTATACGAGCAGTACTTC.

The chain recombines TRBV25-1 with TRBJ2-3; D gene uncertain. The CDR3 is 12 amino acids. Germline-derived CDR1 and CDR2 are MGHDK and SYGVNS. V lost 3 bases and J 5 bases, leaving 6 bases between the germline ends. In nucleotides, the CDR3 is TGTGCCAGCAGTGACTCCCGAGATACGCAGTATTTT. It specifies CASSDSRDTQYF.

J is TRBJ1-2 and V is TRBV7-9, with 7 positions matching TRBD1. J lost 8 bases, V lost 5 bases, and 8 bases had no gene match. The CDR3 length is 13 residues. The germline CDR1 and CDR2 sequences are SEHNR and FQNEAQ (reference sequence). This chain's CDR3 is CASSLTGVGGYTF. DNA of the CDR3: TGTGCCAGCAGCCTCACAGGGGTCGGGGGCTACACCTTC.

This clone was detected only a few times. The genes are TRBV28 and TRBJ1-4, with a tentative D call TRBD1 (6 bases). Germline V gives CDR1 MDHEN, CDR2 SYDVKM. The CDR3 extends over 14 amino acids. Trimming took off 5 bases at V and 4 bases at J, with 11 bases between the two ends. The CDR3 loop reads CASSPDSLNEKLFF. CDR3 sequence (DNA): TGTGCCAGCAGTCCGGACAGTCTTAATGAAAAACTGTTTTTT.

The chain links TRBV4-3 to TRBJ2-4, with TRBD2 matching over 8 bases. The CDR3 spans 15 residues. With V trimmed by 4 bases and J by 6 bases, 8 bases remained unmatched. The germline V gene has CDR1 LGHNA and CDR2 YSLEER. The CDR3 loop is CASSPGGPVINIQYF. The DNA of the CDR3 is TGCGCCAGCAGCCCGGGGGGGCCAGTGATAAACATTCAGTACTTC.

The chain employs TRBV15 and TRBJ1-4; no reliable D call. Germline CDR1 is LNHNV and CDR2 is YYDKDF (reference sequence). V shed 0 bases and J shed 7 bases, with 9 bases lying between them. The CDR3 covers 14 residues. The CDR3 nucleotides read TGTGCCACCAGCAGAGATCGGGGTTTTGAAAAACTGTTTTTT. Translated: CATSRDRGFEKLFF.

Notes on this clone: Relative to the germline gene, one junction end is altered; a read error may explain this. The V gene is TRBV7-8, the J gene TRBJ2-5; 11 bases match TRBD2. The CDR3 loop spans 14 amino acids. The germline V gene encodes CDR1 SGHVS and CDR2 FQNEAQ. The CDR3 loop reads CASTLLAGEETQYF. CDR3 in DNA: TGTGCCAGCACCTTACTAGCGGGGGAAGAGACCCAGTACTTC.

The chain joins TRBV7-6 to TRBJ2-7; 8 bases match TRBD1. V lost 3 bases to trimming and J lost 4 bases; unmatched junction nucleotides: 2. This CDR3 region has 13 residues. Germline-derived CDR1 and CDR2 are SGHVS and FNYEAQ. CDR3 coding DNA: TGTGCCAGCAGCTTGGACAGGGCTTACGAGCAGTACTTC. It is translated as CASSLDRAYEQYF. Supplemented by reference TRBV7-6 and TRBJ2-7, the full variable domain reads GAGVSQSPRYKVTKRGQDVALRCDPISGHVSLYWYRQALGQGPEFLTYFNYEAQQDKSGLPNDRFSAERPEGSISTLTIQRTEQRDSAMYRCASSLDRAYEQYFGPGTRLTVT.

The chain carries TRBV28 and TRBJ2-5, with D perhaps matching TRBD1 (5 bases). CDR1 is MDHEN and CDR2 is SYDVKM in the germline V gene. The CDR3 runs 13 residues. V dropped 5 bases and J dropped 5 bases, with 12 bases sitting between them. In nucleotides, the CDR3 is TGTGCCAGCAGTCCACAGGCTCGGGAGACCCAGTACTTC. The encoded protein is CASSPQARETQYF. The variable domain in full, completed from reference TRBV28 and TRBJ2-5, reads DVKVTQSSRYLVKRTGEKVFLECVQDMDHENMFWYRQDPGLGLRLIYFSYDVKMKEKGDIPEGYSVSREKKERFSLILESASTNQTSMYLCASSPQARETQYFGPGTRLLVL.

The chain uses TRBV30 and TRBJ1-3; D unresolved. This CDR3 has 17 residues. CDR1 and CDR2 (germline): GTSNPN, SVGIG (reference sequence). Trimming took off 0 bases at V and 0 bases at J, with 15 bases between the two ends. The CDR3 region is CAWSVSSGSFSGNTIYF. For the CDR3, the DNA is TGTGCCTGGAGTGTATCTTCCGGGTCGTTCTCTGGAAACACCATATATTTT. Complete variable domain (other parts from reference TRBV30 and TRBJ1-3): SQTIHQWPATLVQPVGSPLSLECTVEGTSNPNLYWYRQAAGRGLQLLFYSVGIGQISSEVPQNLSASRPQDRQFILSSKKLLLSDSGFYLCAWSVSSGSFSGNTIYFGEGSWLTVV.

This clone was counted once. CDR3 DNA sequence: TGTGCCTGGATCCCACAGGGCAACTATGGCTACACCTTC. This translates into CAWIPQGNYGYTF. This sequence joins TRBV30 and TRBJ1-2; a weak D match, TRBD1 (6 bases). V lost 4 bases and J lost 2, with 11 bases in between. The germline V gene encodes CDR1 GTSNPN and CDR2 SVGIG (reference sequence). The CDR3 length is 13 residues.